This T cell receptor (beta chain) was captured by sequencing in a study of T cell repertoires in cytomegalovirus infection. The wider study: HLA-B-restricted CMV epitopes that are well studied were used alongside recently identified HLA-C-restricted ones.

The CDR3 length is 13 residues. The V end lost 2 bases, the J end lost 3 bases, and 7 bases lay between the germline ends. CDR1 is MRHNA, CDR2 SNTAGT, per germline. Study-wide results and limits: HLA-C-restricted TCR beta clonotypes specific for CMV led the ex vivo response.

This clonotype was found a few times. Its antigen is unknown. TCRdb redid the calling of the reads with MiXCR, one entry per CDR3 protein. The sample shows about 830,000 distinct CDR3 sequences, roughly 33% of them seen only once. The sample consisted of cultured CD8+ T cells from PBMCs, taken from culture after CMV antigen stimulation. The chain uses TRBV6-4 and TRBJ1-1; D unresolved. The receptor was derived from a human donor in good health (CMV status not recorded). Some clones in this sample may be carry-over from other donors' samples. The CDR3 DNA is TGTGCCAGCAGTGACAGTTCATACACTGAAGCTTTCTTT. It specifies CASSDSSYTEAFF.